This TCR beta chain is drawn from a study of blood T cell repertoires in COVID-19 (dated by TCRdb to the early 2020s). Regarding the study in general: Samples from collaborators originated in the United States, Italy and Spain and spanned both the acute and convalescent phases of COVID-19. The samples were drawn from two sources: the first 160 participants of the ongoing ImmuneRACE study, and 1,254 subjects contributed by 6 global collaborators. Nearly every sample came with metadata listing a de-identified subject ID, COVID-19 status, age in years and sex. Deeply sampled blood TCRbeta repertoires from subjects exposed to, actively infected with, or recovered from COVID-19 were included in the dataset. The repertoires were released in a freely available public database meant as a resource for research on the immune response to SARS-CoV-2. HLA class I and class II types, where available, came from metadata supplied by the sample provider rather than from assay-based typing. The prospective study material was composed of cDNA or gDNA derived from T cells, B-cell-depleted T cells, or PBMCs.

General findings and caveats noted by the study authors: The amount of clinical and demographic metadata varied by source and participant and was provided uncurated.

TCRbeta CDR3 regions were amplified from genomic DNA using the immunoSEQ Assay, a bias-controlled multiplex PCR. Under the source paper's analysis protocol: Within the assay, amplification of reference gene primers was used to estimate how many nucleated cells each sample contained. Sequence reads were collapsed and filtered to measure the absolute abundance of every unique TCRbeta CDR3 rearrangement. For each sample, productive Simpson clonality was calculated as the square root of Simpson's diversity index across productive rearrangements. TCRdb obtained this table from immuneACCESS and retained in-frame rearrangements with V and J assigned. These tables miss some clones; where compared with another copy, unresolved V genes account for less than half of the shortfall, and the remainder is unexplained. From that table come the V and J calls and clone size; the DNA was used to work out D and trimming. Within this sample are 270,000 or so clones, with 85% to 95% of them counted one time only. Approximately 2.9% of the sample is taken by the ten largest.

A word on this clone: Its binding antigen is unknown. No clone much larger than this one lies a single base away; base qualities are absent.

Enrolling through a virtual design, the prospective study's participants ranged in age from about 18 to 89 years and lived across about two dozen United States geographic areas. In the prospective study, cohorts were assigned on the basis of participant-reported clinical history obtained from a screening survey and a study questionnaire. Exposed participants were defined as having been in contact with someone with a PCR-confirmed or clinician-diagnosed COVID-19 case within 2 weeks of study entry. In the prospective study, whole blood, serum and a nasopharyngeal or oropharyngeal swab were collected from each participant by mobile phlebotomists. Additional blood draws and questionnaires over a roughly two-month period could optionally be provided by prospective study participants. Before DNA extraction, blood samples from the prospective study were shipped at room temperature or frozen. V sheds 0 bases and J sheds 4 bases, leaving 4 bases between their ends. The CDR3 spans 13 residues, from the cysteine through the phenylalanine. Solely the CDR3 DNA is kept, with 39 bases framed from the first base. CDR1 is given as LNHNV and CDR2 as YYDKDF, both from the germline V gene (reference sequence).

The specimen was PBMCs or T cells enriched from blood (not recorded which). This receptor chain uses TRBV15 and TRBJ1-3; the D gene is unclear. This TCR was recovered from a man aged 40-49 years who had been exposed to COVID-19. In nucleotide form, the sequence is TGTGCCACCAGCAGAGAGCGGGGAAACACCATATATTTT. This codes for CATSRERGNTIYF.